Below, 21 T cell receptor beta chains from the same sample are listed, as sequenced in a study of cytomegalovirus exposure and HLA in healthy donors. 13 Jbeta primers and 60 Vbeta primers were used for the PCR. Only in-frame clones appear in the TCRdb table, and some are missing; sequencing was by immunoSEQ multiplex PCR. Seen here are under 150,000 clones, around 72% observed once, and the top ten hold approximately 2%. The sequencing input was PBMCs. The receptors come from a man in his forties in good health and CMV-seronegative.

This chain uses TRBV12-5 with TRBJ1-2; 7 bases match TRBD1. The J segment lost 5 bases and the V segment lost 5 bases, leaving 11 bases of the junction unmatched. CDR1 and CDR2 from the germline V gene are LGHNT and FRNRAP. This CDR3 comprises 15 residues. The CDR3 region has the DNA TGTGCTAGTGGTGGGAAGGGACAGCCTCTATATGGCTACACCTTC. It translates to CASGGKGQPLYGYTF. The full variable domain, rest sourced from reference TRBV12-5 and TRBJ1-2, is DARVTQTPRHKVTEMGQEVTMRCQPILGHNTVFWYRQTMMQGLELLAYFRNRAPLDDSGMPKDRFSAEMPDATLATLKIQPSEPRDSAVYFCASGGKGQPLYGYTFGSGTRLTVV.

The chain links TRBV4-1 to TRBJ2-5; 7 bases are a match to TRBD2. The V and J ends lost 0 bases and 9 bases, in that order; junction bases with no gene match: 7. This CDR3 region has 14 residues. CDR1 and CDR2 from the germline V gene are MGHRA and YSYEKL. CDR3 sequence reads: CASSQDQGAGAQYF. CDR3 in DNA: TGCGCCAGCAGCCAAGATCAAGGGGCGGGGGCCCAGTACTTC.

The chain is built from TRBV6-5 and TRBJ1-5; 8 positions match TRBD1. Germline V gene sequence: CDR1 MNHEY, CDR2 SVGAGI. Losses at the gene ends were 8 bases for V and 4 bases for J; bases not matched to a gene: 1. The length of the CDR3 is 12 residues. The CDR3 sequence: CASRTGNQPQHF. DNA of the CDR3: TGTGCCAGCCGGACAGGGAATCAGCCCCAGCATTTT.

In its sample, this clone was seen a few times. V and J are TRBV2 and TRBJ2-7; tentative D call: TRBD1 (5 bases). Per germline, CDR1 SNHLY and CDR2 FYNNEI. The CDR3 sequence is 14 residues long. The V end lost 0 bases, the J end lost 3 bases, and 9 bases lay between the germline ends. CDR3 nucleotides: TGTGCCAGCAGTGAAGCAAGGCAGGGCTACGAGCAGTACTTC. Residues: CASSEARQGYEQYF.

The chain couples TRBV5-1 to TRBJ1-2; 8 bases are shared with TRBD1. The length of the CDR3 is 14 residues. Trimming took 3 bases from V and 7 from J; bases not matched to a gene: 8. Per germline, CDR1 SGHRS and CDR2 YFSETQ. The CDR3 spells CASSSRDRTFGYTF. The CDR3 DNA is TGCGCCAGCAGCTCCCGGGACAGGACTTTTGGCTACACCTTC.

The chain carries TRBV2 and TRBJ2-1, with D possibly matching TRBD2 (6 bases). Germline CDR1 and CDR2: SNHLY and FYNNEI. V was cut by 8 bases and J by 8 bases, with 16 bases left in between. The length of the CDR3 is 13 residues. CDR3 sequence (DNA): TGTGCCAGCCGACTAGGCTCGGTGGATGAGCAGTTCTTC. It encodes CASRLGSVDEQFF.

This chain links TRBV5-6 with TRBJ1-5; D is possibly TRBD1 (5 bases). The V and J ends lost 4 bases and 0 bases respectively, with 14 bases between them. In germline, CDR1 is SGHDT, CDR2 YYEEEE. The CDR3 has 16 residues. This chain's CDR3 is CASSRQLPYSNQPQHF. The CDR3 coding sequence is TGTGCCAGCAGCCGACAGCTACCGTATAGCAATCAGCCCCAGCATTTT.

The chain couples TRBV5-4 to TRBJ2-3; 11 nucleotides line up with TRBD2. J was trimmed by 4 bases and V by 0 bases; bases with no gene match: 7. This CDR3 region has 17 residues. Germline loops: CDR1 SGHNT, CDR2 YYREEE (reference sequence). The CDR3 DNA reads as TGTGCCAGCAGCTTGGCGCCTCTAGCGGGAGGTGCAGATACGCAGTATTTT. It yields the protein CASSLAPLAGGADTQYF.

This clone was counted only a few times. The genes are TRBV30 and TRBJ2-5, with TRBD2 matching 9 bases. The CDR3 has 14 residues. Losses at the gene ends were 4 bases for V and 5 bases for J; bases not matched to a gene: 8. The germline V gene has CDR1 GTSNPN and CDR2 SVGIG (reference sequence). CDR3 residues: CAWTGTSLGETQYF. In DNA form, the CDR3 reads TGTGCCTGGACCGGGACTAGCCTTGGGGAGACCCAGTACTTC.

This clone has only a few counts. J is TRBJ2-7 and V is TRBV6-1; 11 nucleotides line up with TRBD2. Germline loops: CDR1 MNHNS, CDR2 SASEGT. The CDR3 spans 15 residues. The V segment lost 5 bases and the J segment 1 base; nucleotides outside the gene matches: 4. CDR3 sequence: CASSLGTSGSYEQYF. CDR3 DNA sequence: TGTGCCAGCAGTCTTGGGACTAGCGGTTCCTACGAGCAGTACTTC.

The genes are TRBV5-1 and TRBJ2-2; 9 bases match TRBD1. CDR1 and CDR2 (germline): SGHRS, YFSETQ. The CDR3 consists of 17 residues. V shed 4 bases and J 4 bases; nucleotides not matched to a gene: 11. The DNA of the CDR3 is TGCGCCAGCAGCCTATTCGAGGGGACAGGGACCACCGGGGAGCTGTTTTTT. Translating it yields CASSLFEGTGTTGELFF.

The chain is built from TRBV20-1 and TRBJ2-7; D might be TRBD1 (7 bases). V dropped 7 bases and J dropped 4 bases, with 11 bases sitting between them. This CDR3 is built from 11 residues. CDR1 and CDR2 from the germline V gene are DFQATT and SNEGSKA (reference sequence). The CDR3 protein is CSGSGGYEQYF. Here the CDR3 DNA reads TGCAGTGGTTCAGGGGGGTACGAGCAGTACTTC.

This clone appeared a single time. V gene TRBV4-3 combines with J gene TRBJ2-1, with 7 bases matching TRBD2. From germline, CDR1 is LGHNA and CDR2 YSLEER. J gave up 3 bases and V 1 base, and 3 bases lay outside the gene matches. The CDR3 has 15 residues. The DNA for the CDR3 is TGCGCCAGCAGCCAAGCCTGGGACTACTACAATGAGCAGTTCTTC. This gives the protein CASSQAWDYYNEQFF.

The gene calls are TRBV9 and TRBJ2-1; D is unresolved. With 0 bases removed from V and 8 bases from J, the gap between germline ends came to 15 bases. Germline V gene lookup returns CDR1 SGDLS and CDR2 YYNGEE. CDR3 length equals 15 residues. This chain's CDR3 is CASSVVPKSLHEQFF. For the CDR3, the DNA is TGTGCCAGCAGCGTAGTCCCTAAGTCTCTCCATGAGCAGTTCTTC.

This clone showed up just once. The CDR3 DNA is TGCGCCAGCAGCTTGGGTGCGGGTCGGCTCACAGATACGCAGTATTTT. Amino acids: CASSLGAGRLTDTQYF. This chain links TRBV5-1 with TRBJ2-3; the D gene is possibly TRBD2 (5 bases). With 0 bases removed from V and 2 bases from J, the gap between germline ends came to 13 bases. Germline V CDR1 and CDR2: SGHRS, YFSETQ. The length of the CDR3 is 16 residues. Combining the CDR3 with reference TRBV5-1 and TRBJ2-3 gives the whole variable domain KAGVTQTPRYLIKTRGQQVTLSCSPISGHRSVSWYQQTPGQGLQFLFEYFSETQRNKGNFPGRFSGRQFSNSRSEMNVSTLELGDSALYLCASSLGAGRLTDTQYFGPGTRLTVL.

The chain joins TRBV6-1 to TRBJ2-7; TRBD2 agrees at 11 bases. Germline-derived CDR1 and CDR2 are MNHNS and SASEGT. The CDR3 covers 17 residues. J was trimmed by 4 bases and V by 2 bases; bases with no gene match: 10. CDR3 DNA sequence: TGTGCCAGCAGTGAACTGGTAGCGGGGGGGCCGGGATACGAGCAGTACTTC. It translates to CASSELVAGGPGYEQYF.

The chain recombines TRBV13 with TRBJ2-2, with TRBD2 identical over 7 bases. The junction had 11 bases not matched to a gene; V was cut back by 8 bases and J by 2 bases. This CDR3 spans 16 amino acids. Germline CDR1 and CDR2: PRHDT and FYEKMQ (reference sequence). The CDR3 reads CASGLAERLNTGELFF. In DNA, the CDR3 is TGTGCCAGCGGGCTAGCGGAGCGGTTAAACACCGGGGAGCTGTTTTTT.

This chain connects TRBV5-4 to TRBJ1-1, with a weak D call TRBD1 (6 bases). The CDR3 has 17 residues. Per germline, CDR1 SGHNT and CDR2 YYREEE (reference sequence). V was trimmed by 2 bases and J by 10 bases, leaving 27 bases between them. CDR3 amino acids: CASSFMGARVSSRGAFF. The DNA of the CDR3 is TGTGCCAGCAGCTTCATGGGGGCGCGAGTATCATCCCGAGGAGCTTTCTTT. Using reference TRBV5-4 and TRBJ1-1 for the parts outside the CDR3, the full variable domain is ETGVTQSPTHLIKTRGQQVTLRCSSQSGHNTVSWYQQALGQGPQFIFQYYREEENGRGNFPPRFSGLQFPNYSSELNVNALELDDSALYLCASSFMGARVSSRGAFFGQGTRLTVV.

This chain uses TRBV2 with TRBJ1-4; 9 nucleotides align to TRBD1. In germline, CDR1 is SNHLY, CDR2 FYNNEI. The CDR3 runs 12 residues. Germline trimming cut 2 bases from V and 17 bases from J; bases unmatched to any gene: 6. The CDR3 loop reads CASSEINRGRFF. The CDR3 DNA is TGTGCCAGCAGTGAAATCAACAGGGGGCGATTTTTT.

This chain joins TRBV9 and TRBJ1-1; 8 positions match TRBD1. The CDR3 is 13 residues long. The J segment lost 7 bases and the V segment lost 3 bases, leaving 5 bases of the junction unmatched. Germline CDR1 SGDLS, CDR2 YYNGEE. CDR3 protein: CASSAGTGLEAFF. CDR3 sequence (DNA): TGTGCCAGCAGCGCTGGGACAGGCCTTGAAGCTTTCTTT.

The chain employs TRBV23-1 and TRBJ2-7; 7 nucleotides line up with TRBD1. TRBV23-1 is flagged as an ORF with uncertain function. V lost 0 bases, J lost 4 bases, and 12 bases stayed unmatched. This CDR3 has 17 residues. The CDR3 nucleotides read TGCGCCAGCAGTCAATCGGGGGACAGAAAGATTCGGTACGAGCAGTACTTC. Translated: CASSQSGDRKIRYEQYF.